This T cell receptor beta chain originates from a study of T cell responses to AZD1222 COVID-19 vaccine. Generated by immunoSEQ multiplex PCR, the TCRdb table keeps only in-frame clones and is missing some. The sample carries roughly 270,000 clones, 94% recorded once. Doses given second, at about 4 or about 12 weeks, were pooled. General observations from the study: Baseline seropositivity occurred in only six AZD1222 recipients.

The ends were cut back, 4 bases at V and 5 bases at J, with 9 bases in the middle. CDR1 is SGHRS, CDR2 YFSETQ, per germline. The CDR3 sequence is 13 residues long. Notes on this clone: Its specificity is not known.

The origin of this receptor is an adult who received the AZD1222 COVID-19 vaccine. This sequence joins TRBV5-1 and TRBJ2-2; tentatively, D is TRBD1 (5 bases). Sequenced here: peripheral blood, sampled 28 days after the second AZD1222 dose. This chain's CDR3 is CASSPRETGELFF. The DNA for the CDR3 is TGCGCCAGCAGCCCCAGGGAAACCGGGGAGCTGTTTTTT.